This TCR beta chain was captured in a study of CD8 T cells in ankylosing spondylitis. Whole-study results and caveats: Ankylosing spondylitis blood seemed to carry a telltale TCR beta motif made of about 8 highly homologous variants. It was reported that disease-linked clones were significantly enriched in matched ankylosing spondylitis synovial fluid. CD8+ by phenotype, disease-linked clones were relatively rare in peripheral blood. Some of the motif variants had earlier been found in reactive arthritis patients' fluid and blood.

With respect to this clonotype: Its target is unknown.

The CDR3 extends over 16 amino acids. The germline V gene has CDR1 SGHRS and CDR2 YFSETQ. Trimming removed 0 bases from V and 8 bases from J; junction bases left unmatched: 6. MiXCR, run by TCRdb on the 5' RACE reads, gives a single entry per CDR3 protein. The sample includes a few hundred thousand distinct CDR3 sequences, more than 20% seen only once; the top ten take around 17%. The sequenced sample was blood, either unsorted or a sorted T cell fraction (not recorded which). The sequence was obtained from a male donor with ankylosing spondylitis. V gene TRBV5-1 combines with J gene TRBJ2-1, with 12 bases matching TRBD2. This CDR3 reads CASSLALAGGPYEQFF. The CDR3 DNA follows: TGCGCCAGCAGCTTGGCTCTAGCGGGAGGGCCGTATGAGCAGTTCTTC.